Described below is a single T cell receptor beta chain sequence and its context. The specificity of this receptor is unknown. Qualities for individual bases were not recorded, and no much larger clone is one base off. These data originate in a study of neoadjuvant nivolumab and ipilimumab in lung cancer (dated by TCRdb to 2018 to 2020). About the investigation overall: Intravenous nivolumab was dosed at 3 mg/kg on days 1, 15 and 29, and in the combination arm ipilimumab 1 mg/kg was added on day 1 only. For each study arm, the primary endpoint of the trial was the rate of major pathologic response (MPR) in the intention-to-treat population. Of the approximately 46 patients with operable NSCLC treated in the trial, about 23 were randomized to nivolumab monotherapy and some 21 to nivolumab plus ipilimumab. The study compared TCR repertoires in pretherapy (baseline) peripheral blood with TCR repertoires in tumors resected at surgery after neoadjuvant immune checkpoint blockade. Matched pretherapy and resected tumor pairs were analyzed for seven patients: four treated with nivolumab and three with nivolumab plus ipilimumab. What the work shows at the level of the full study, not this receptor alone: A small number of samples was subjected to TCR sequencing. There was no significant correlation between TCR clonality and pathologic tumor regression, and just a single major-pathologic-response sample was available for the clonality-regression analysis. Greater TCR richness and clonality were observed in resected tumors than in tumor-adjacent uninvolved lung, and increases were observed in more dual-therapy-treated tumors. Pretherapy blood TCR richness correlated positively with richness in tumors resected after neoadjuvant therapy (Spearman R of about 0.81). From pretherapy to surgery, increases in tumor T-cell richness and clonality were observed in three of three dual-therapy tumors but in only two of four nivolumab-treated tumors.

The library was obtained by the immunoSEQ multiplex PCR assay. From the authors' description of their analysis: Repertoires were summarized by richness and clonality, and significantly expanded and contracted clones were identified between pre- and post-therapy samples. In its TCRdb copy, this immuneACCESS table keeps in-frame sequences only and misses some clones. Where compared with another copy, unresolved V genes explain less than half of these, and the others have no known cause. That table supplies the V and J calls and clone size; D and trimming were determined from the DNA. In all, the sample holds 25,000 to 30,000 clones, and approximately 80% of those were seen once. The ten largest clones capture about 18% of the sample. V is shortened by 9 bases, J by 3 bases, and the region joining them spans 14 bases. CDR1 is given as SGHRS and CDR2 as YFSETQ, both from the germline V gene. Inclusive of the bounding cysteine and phenylalanine, the CDR3 is 13 residues long. CDR3 DNA is the only sequence kept; it has 39 bases, read in frame from the first base.

Read against the paper, the sample's time point label means: at surgical resection after neoadjuvant nivolumab +/- ipilimumab. Samples were obtained from the phase 2 randomized NEOSTAR trial, in which neoadjuvant nivolumab or nivolumab plus ipilimumab followed by surgery was tested in operable NSCLC. The sample here was tumor tissue, taken after neoadjuvant nivolumab, alone or with ipilimumab, at or shortly before surgery. The rearrangement joined TRBV5-1 to TRBJ2-3; the D gene is possibly TRBD1, with 5 bases matching. This TCR was sampled from an adult with non-small cell lung cancer. CDR3 sequence: CATAGFSTDTQYF. The DNA sequence is given as TGCGCCACCGCAGGGTTCTCTACAGATACGCAGTATTTT.